Presented here are 3 T cell receptor beta chains from one specimen sequenced in a study of T-cell reconstitution after alpha-beta-depleted transplantation in children. It was with unique molecular identifiers that the TCRbeta library was prepared. One entry per CDR3 protein results from TCRdb running MiXCR on the PCR reads. The sample shows a few hundred thousand distinct CDR3 sequences, 10% of them seen only once. The sample here was PBMCs from the stem cell graft donor, taken from the stem cell graft. These TCRs come from a human donor who donated a stem cell graft to a child with acute lymphoblastic leukemia.

The V gene is TRBV7-2, the J gene TRBJ2-7, with TRBD2 matching 10 bases. The CDR3 runs to 14 residues. The germline gives CDR1 SGHTA, CDR2 FQGNSA. V dropped 4 bases and J dropped 4; count of bases not matched to a gene: 4. The CDR3 DNA reads as TGTGCCAGCAGCTCCGTAGCGGGAGGTTACGAGCAGTACTTC. Its protein product is CASSSVAGGYEQYF.

This clonotype has just a few counts. V gene TRBV6-2 or TRBV6-3 combines with J gene TRBJ2-1; weak D call: TRBD1 (5 bases). The V end lost 0 bases, the J end lost 11 bases, and 8 bases lay between the germline ends. Germline values: CDR1 MNHEY, CDR2 SVGEGT. The CDR3 extends over 12 amino acids. The CDR3 here is CASSYSRQKQFF. The CDR3 DNA is TGTGCCAGCAGTTACTCAAGACAGAAGCAGTTCTTC.

This clonotype came up a few times. The V gene is TRBV9, the J gene TRBJ1-1, with D possibly matching TRBD1 (6 bases). CDR1 is SGDLS and CDR2 is YYNGEE in the germline V gene. The ends were cut back, 4 bases at V and 5 bases at J, with 12 bases in the middle. The length of the CDR3 is 13 residues. CDR3 sequence: CASSNPGQTEAFF. The DNA of the CDR3 is TGTGCCAGCAGCAATCCTGGACAGACTGAAGCTTTCTTT.